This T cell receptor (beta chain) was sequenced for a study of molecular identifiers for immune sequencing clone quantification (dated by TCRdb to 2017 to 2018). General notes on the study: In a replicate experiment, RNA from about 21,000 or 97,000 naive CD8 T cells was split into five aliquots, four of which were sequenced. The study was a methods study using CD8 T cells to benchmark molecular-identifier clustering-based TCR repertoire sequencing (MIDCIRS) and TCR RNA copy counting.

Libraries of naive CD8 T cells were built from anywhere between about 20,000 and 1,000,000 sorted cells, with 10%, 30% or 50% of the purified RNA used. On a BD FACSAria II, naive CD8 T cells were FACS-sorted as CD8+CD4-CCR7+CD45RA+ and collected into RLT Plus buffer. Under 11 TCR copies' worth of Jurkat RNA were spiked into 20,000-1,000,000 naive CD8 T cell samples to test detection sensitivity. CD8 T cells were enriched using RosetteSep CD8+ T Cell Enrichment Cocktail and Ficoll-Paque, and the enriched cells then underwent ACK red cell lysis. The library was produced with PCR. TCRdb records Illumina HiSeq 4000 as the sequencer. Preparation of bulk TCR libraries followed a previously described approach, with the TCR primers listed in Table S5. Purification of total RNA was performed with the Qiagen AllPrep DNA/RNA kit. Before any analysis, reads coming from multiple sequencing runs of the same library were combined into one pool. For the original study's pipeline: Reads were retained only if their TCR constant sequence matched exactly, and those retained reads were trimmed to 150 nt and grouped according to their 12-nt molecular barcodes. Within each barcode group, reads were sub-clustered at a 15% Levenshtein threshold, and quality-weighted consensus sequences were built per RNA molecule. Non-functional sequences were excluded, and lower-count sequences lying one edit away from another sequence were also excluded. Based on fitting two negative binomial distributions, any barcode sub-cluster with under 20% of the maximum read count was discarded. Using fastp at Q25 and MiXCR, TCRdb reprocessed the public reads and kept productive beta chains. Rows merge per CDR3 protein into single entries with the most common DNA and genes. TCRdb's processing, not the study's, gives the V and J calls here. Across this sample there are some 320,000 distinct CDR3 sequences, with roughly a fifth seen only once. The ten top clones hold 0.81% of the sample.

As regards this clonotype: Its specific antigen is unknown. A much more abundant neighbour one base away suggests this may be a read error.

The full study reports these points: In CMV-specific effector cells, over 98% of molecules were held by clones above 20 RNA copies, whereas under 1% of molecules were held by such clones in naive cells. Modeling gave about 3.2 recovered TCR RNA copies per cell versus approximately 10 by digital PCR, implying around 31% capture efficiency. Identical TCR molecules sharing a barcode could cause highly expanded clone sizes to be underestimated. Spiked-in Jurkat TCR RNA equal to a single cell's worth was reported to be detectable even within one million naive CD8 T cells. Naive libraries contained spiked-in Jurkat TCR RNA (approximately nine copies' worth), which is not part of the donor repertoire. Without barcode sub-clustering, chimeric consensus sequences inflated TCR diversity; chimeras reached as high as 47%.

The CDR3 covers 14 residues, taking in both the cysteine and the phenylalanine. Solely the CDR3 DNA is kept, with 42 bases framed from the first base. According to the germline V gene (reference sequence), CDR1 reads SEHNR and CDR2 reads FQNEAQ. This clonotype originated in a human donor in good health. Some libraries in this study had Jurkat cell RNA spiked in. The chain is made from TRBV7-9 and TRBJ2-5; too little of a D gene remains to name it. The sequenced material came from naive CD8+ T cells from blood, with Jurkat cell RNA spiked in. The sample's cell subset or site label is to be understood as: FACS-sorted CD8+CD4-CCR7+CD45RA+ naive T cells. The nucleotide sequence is TGTGCCAGCAGCTTGGATTTTTCTCAAGGGACCCAGTACTTC. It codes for CASSLDFSQGTQYF.